Presented here are 28 T cell receptor beta chains from one specimen sequenced in a study of OX40 agonist ivuxolimab in advanced cancers. Clones were read by immunoSEQ multiplex PCR, and TCRdb kept only the in-frame ones, dropping some. The sample consists of tens of thousands of clones, about nine tenths of them appearing once. The sequencing used CD4+ or CD8+ T cells sorted from blood, collected in a trial of the OX40 agonist ivuxolimab. The source of these receptors is an adult with an advanced solid tumor such as melanoma, head and neck, liver or kidney cancer.

The chain links TRBV7-8 to TRBJ2-5; tentatively, D is TRBD2 (7 bases). With 5 bases removed from V and 5 bases from J, the gap between germline ends came to 18 bases. Germline-derived CDR1 and CDR2 are SGHVS and FQNEAQ. The CDR3 extends over 15 amino acids. The chain's CDR3 is CASSPGGGGGETQYF. CDR3 nucleotides: TGTGCCAGCAGCCCCGGTGGCGGGGGCGGGGAGACCCAGTACTTC.

The rearrangement joins TRBV19 to TRBJ2-6, with 12 nucleotides matching TRBD2. The germline V gene has CDR1 LNHDA and CDR2 SQIVND (reference sequence). Trimming took 6 bases from V and 2 from J; bases not matched to a gene: 5. CDR3 length: 17 residues. The CDR3 DNA is TGTGCCAGTAGCAAAACTAGCGGGAGGACTGGGGCCAACGTCCTGACTTTC. The encoded protein is CASSKTSGRTGANVLTF.

This chain joins TRBV5-8 and TRBJ2-5, with D possibly called TRBD1 or TRBD2 (5 bases each). CDR1 is SGHTS and CDR2 is YDEGEE in the germline V gene. The CDR3 covers 16 residues. Trimming left V 0 bases short and J 5 bases short, with 17 bases between. The CDR3 sequence is CASSLGGAGNKETQYF. In DNA, the CDR3 is TGTGCCAGCAGCTTGGGGGGCGCGGGTAATAAGGAGACCCAGTACTTC.

The CDR3 DNA reads TGTGCCATCAGTTCGGCAGGCTCTGGAAACACCATATATTTT. Protein: CAISSAGSGNTIYF. J is TRBJ1-3 and V is TRBV10-3, with D hard to call. The ends were cut back, 5 bases at V and 0 bases at J, with 8 bases in the middle. The V gene's germline CDR1 is ENHRY and CDR2 SYGVKD. The CDR3 loop spans 14 amino acids.

The chain couples TRBV7-2 to TRBJ2-7; maybe TRBD2 (5 bases). The CDR3 is made up of 15 amino acids. The germline CDR1 and CDR2 sequences are SGHTA and FQGNSA. V was pared by 1 base and J by 4 bases, with 14 bases between. CDR3 in amino acids: CASSLGPGTSYEQYF. DNA for the CDR3: TGTGCCAGCAGCTTAGGCCCGGGTACTAGTTACGAGCAGTACTTC. Full variable domain (outside the CDR3, taken from reference TRBV7-2 and TRBJ2-7): GAGVSQSPSNKVTEKGKDVELRCDPISGHTALYWYRQSLGQGLEFLIYFQGNSAPDKSGLPSDRFSAERTGGSVSTLTIQRTQQEDSAVYLCASSLGPGTSYEQYFGPGTRLTVT.

The rearrangement links TRBV6-5 to TRBJ2-5; D ambiguous. Trimming left V 0 bases short and J 4 bases short, with 12 bases between. The CDR3 is 15 residues long. The germline CDR1 and CDR2 sequences are MNHEY and SVGAGI. CDR3 in DNA: TGTGCCAGCAGTTACTCGGGCACACTACCAGAGACCCAGTACTTC. It encodes CASSYSGTLPETQYF.

The rearrangement uses TRBV18 and TRBJ2-1, with 14 bases aligning to TRBD2. CDR1 and CDR2 from the germline V gene are KGHSH and LQKENI. The CDR3 is 20 residues long. The J segment lost 4 bases and the V segment lost 3 bases, leaving 14 bases of the junction unmatched. The CDR3 region has the DNA TGTGCCAGCTCACCCAGAGCCACTTACGGGACTAGCGGGGGTTACAATGAGCAGTTCTTC. Its translation is CASSPRATYGTSGGYNEQFF.

The chain joins TRBV4-2 to TRBJ2-1; the match to TRBD2 covers 13 bases. The CDR3 covers 16 residues. The junction had 7 bases not matched to a gene; V was cut back by 4 bases and J by 7 bases. Per the germline V gene, CDR1 is LGHNA and CDR2 is YNFKEQ. The CDR3 DNA is TGTGCCAGCAGCCGCCCTGGGACTAGCGGGATGAATGAGCAGTTCTTC. Amino acids: CASSRPGTSGMNEQFF.

The chain is built from TRBV7-2 and TRBJ2-3, with a weak D call TRBD2 (5 bases). The CDR3 length is 14 residues. The germline V gene encodes CDR1 SGHTA and CDR2 FQGNSA. V was shortened by 7 bases and J by 2 bases, with 13 bases between the two germline ends. DNA of the CDR3: TGTGCCAGCACCCGAGGAGCGGTCACAGATACGCAGTATTTT. Protein: CASTRGAVTDTQYF.

The chain recombines TRBV18 with TRBJ2-7; D could derive from TRBD1 or TRBD2 (6 bases each). CDR1 and CDR2 (germline): KGHSH, LQKENI. The CDR3 consists of 14 residues. The V gene lost 2 bases and the J gene lost 3 bases, with 11 bases spanning the gap. CDR3 protein: CASSPAGQLYEQYF. The CDR3 coding sequence is TGTGCCAGCTCACCAGCGGGACAACTCTACGAGCAGTACTTC. The full variable domain, completed using reference TRBV18 and TRBJ2-7, is NAGVMQNPRHLVRRRGQEARLRCSPMKGHSHVYWYRQLPEEGLKFMVYLQKENIIDESGMPKERFSAEFPKEGPSILRIQQVVRGDSAAYFCASSPAGQLYEQYFGPGTRLTVT.

The table lists this clone with a few counts. The CDR3 sequence: CASSQSGGIDEQFF. CDR3 coding DNA: TGCGCCAGCAGTCAATCGGGGGGGATCGATGAGCAGTTCTTC. V gene TRBV23-1 combines with J gene TRBJ2-1; 7 bases match TRBD2. TRBV23-1 is marked as an open reading frame, function uncertain. The J segment lost 8 bases and the V segment lost 0 bases, leaving 4 bases of the junction unmatched. The CDR3 contains 14 residues.

The chain is built from TRBV19 and TRBJ1-3; D not resolved. The germline V gene encodes CDR1 LNHDA and CDR2 SQIVND (reference sequence). The ends were cut back, 8 bases at V and 0 bases at J, with 11 bases in the middle. The CDR3 runs to 14 residues. The CDR3 spells CASFPGNSGNTIYF. The CDR3 DNA follows: TGTGCCAGTTTCCCAGGAAACTCTGGAAACACCATATATTTT.

The rearrangement joins TRBV6-1 to TRBJ1-5, with TRBD1 as a possible D gene (5 bases). Trimming took 7 bases from V and 3 from J, leaving 10 bases between them. From germline, CDR1 is MNHNS and CDR2 SASEGT. The CDR3 has 13 amino acids. Written as DNA, the CDR3 is TGTGCCAGCAATCCAGGGTTCAATCAGCCCCAGCATTTT. Protein product: CASNPGFNQPQHF.

The V and J genes are TRBV9 and TRBJ2-2; D perhaps matches TRBD1 (6 bases). V lost 4 bases to trimming and J lost 5 bases, with 18 bases between them. This CDR3 has 16 residues. The germline V gene encodes CDR1 SGDLS and CDR2 YYNGEE. CDR3 nucleotide sequence: TGTGCCAGCAGCTCGTACAAGGGGGAGCTGACCGGGGAGCTGTTTTTT. It codes for CASSSYKGELTGELFF.

This chain joins TRBV28 and TRBJ1-1; no clear D. The CDR3 extends over 13 amino acids. The ends were cut back, 6 bases at V and 1 base at J, with 9 bases in the middle. The V gene's germline CDR1 is MDHEN and CDR2 SYDVKM. The CDR3 loop reads CASSGLANTEAFF. CDR3 nucleotides: TGTGCCAGCAGCGGACTTGCGAACACTGAAGCTTTCTTT. Combining the CDR3 with reference TRBV28 and TRBJ1-1 gives the whole variable domain DVKVTQSSRYLVKRTGEKVFLECVQDMDHENMFWYRQDPGLGLRLIYFSYDVKMKEKGDIPEGYSVSREKKERFSLILESASTNQTSMYLCASSGLANTEAFFGQGTRLTVV.

This chain links TRBV5-6 with TRBJ2-5; tentatively, D is TRBD2 (6 bases). This CDR3 has 14 residues. Trimming left V 4 bases short and J 5 bases short, with 15 bases between. Per the germline V gene, CDR1 is SGHDT and CDR2 is YYEEEE. The CDR3 sequence is CASSEEGPVETQYF. DNA of the CDR3: TGTGCCAGCAGCGAGGAGGGCCCTGTGGAGACCCAGTACTTC.

V is TRBV30 and J is TRBJ2-1; D ambiguous. CDR3 length equals 11 residues. CDR1 is GTSNPN and CDR2 is SVGIG in the germline V gene (reference sequence). V lost 1 base and J 11 bases, leaving 9 bases between the germline ends. The CDR3 bases are TGTGCCTGGAGTGACTCGGTGAAGCAGTTCTTC. It codes for CAWSDSVKQFF.

Only one count was recorded for this clone. This chain's CDR3 is CASSVVGAQETQYF. In DNA, the CDR3 is TGTGCCAGCAGCGTAGTAGGCGCGCAAGAGACCCAGTACTTC. The rearrangement joins TRBV9 to TRBJ2-5, with D uncertain. V gave up 0 bases and J gave up 2 bases, with 8 bases separating them. CDR1 and CDR2 from the germline V gene are SGDLS and YYNGEE. This CDR3 contains 14 residues.

V usage is TRBV7-8 and J usage is TRBJ2-5; D is ambiguous. The CDR3 loop spans 16 amino acids. Per germline, CDR1 SGHVS and CDR2 FQNEAQ. Trimming removed 0 bases from V and 4 bases from J, with 15 bases in between. The CDR3 DNA is TGTGCCAGCAGCTTAGCGTCGGACCGATGGGCAGAGACCCAGTACTTC. Its translation: CASSLASDRWAETQYF.

This chain connects TRBV28 to TRBJ2-3, with 10 bases lining up with TRBD2. Germline CDR1 MDHEN, CDR2 SYDVKM. Losses at the gene ends were 7 bases for V and 1 base for J; bases not matched to a gene: 5. The CDR3 covers 15 residues. The CDR3 region is CASTLLAGGTDTQYF. CDR3 DNA: TGTGCCAGCACCCTTCTAGCGGGAGGCACAGATACGCAGTATTTT.

The CDR3 region has the DNA TGCGCCAGCAGCTTGGAAGCTAGGGGCTACAATGAGCAGTTCTTC. Translation gives CASSLEARGYNEQFF. The chain couples TRBV5-1 to TRBJ2-1; perhaps TRBD1 as D (5 bases). From germline, CDR1 is SGHRS and CDR2 YFSETQ. The CDR3 is 15 amino acids. The ends were cut back, 0 bases at V and 3 bases at J, with 10 bases in the middle.

This rearrangement joins TRBV7-9 to TRBJ1-2, with a tentative D call TRBD1 (5 bases). Trimming stripped 5 bases from V and 7 bases from J, with 17 bases between. Looked up from germline, CDR1 is SEHNR and CDR2 is FQNEAQ (reference sequence). The CDR3 covers 14 residues. The CDR3 loop reads CASSPSTALAGYTF. The CDR3 DNA reads TGTGCCAGCAGCCCGTCGACAGCCCTCGCTGGCTACACCTTC.

Only a few counts were recorded for this clone. V and J are TRBV27 and TRBJ2-2; 9 positions match TRBD1. The CDR3 contains 15 residues. CDR1 and CDR2 (germline): MNHEY, SMNVEV (reference sequence). Trimming removed 4 bases from V and 4 bases from J; junction bases left unmatched: 4. Written as DNA, the CDR3 is TGTGCCAGCAGTTCCGACAGGGGGATCACCGGGGAGCTGTTTTTT. Its translation is CASSSDRGITGELFF.

V and J are TRBV18 and TRBJ2-2, with 12 bases aligning to TRBD2. The CDR3 runs to 18 residues. J gave up 4 bases and V 6 bases, and 12 bases lay outside the gene matches. Germline loops: CDR1 KGHSH, CDR2 LQKENI. CDR3 nucleotide sequence: TGTGCCAGCTCGTACGGACTAGCGGGAACGTTGGGCACCGGGGAGCTGTTTTTT. It is translated as CASSYGLAGTLGTGELFF. Full variable domain (outside the CDR3, taken from reference TRBV18 and TRBJ2-2): NAGVMQNPRHLVRRRGQEARLRCSPMKGHSHVYWYRQLPEEGLKFMVYLQKENIIDESGMPKERFSAEFPKEGPSILRIQQVVRGDSAAYFCASSYGLAGTLGTGELFFGEGSRLTVL.

This clone was observed a single time. The V call is TRBV5-1, the J call TRBJ2-5; D tentatively reads TRBD1 or TRBD2 (5 bases each). Between the trimmed V and J ends, which lost 5 bases and 3 bases, there was a span of 11 bases. Germline values: CDR1 SGHRS, CDR2 YFSETQ. The CDR3 sequence is 13 residues long. CDR3 region: CASRFGAEETQYF. The CDR3 DNA sequence: TGCGCCAGCAGGTTCGGGGCCGAAGAGACCCAGTACTTC.

This chain uses TRBV18 with TRBJ2-5, with no clear D. The CDR3 has 14 residues. CDR1 is KGHSH, CDR2 LQKENI, per germline. V was shortened by 3 bases and J by 1 base, with 9 bases between the two germline ends. The CDR3 bases are TGTGCCAGCTCACCCCTGGGTGTCCAAGAGACCCAGTACTTC. Protein sequence: CASSPLGVQETQYF.

The chain recombines TRBV6-5 with TRBJ2-7, with D hard to call. The CDR3 consists of 10 residues. Germline V lookup: CDR1 MNHEY, CDR2 SVGAGI. Trimming left V 8 bases short and J 0 bases short, with 2 bases between. The CDR3 DNA reads as TGTGCCAGCGGCTCCTACGAGCAGTACTTC. Protein: CASGSYEQYF.

The V gene is TRBV11-2, the J gene TRBJ1-6, with D unclear. Germline lookup yields CDR1 SGHAT and CDR2 FQNNGV. With 2 bases removed from V and 14 bases from J, the gap between germline ends came to 13 bases. The CDR3 is 13 amino acids. As DNA, the CDR3 is TGTGCCAGCAGCTTATCCGAGGGAGTAACCCTCCACTTT. This sequence encodes CASSLSEGVTLHF.